This note documents a single TCR beta chain sequence. Germline CDR1 and CDR2: SGHTA and FQGNSA. V shed 1 base and J 5 bases; nucleotides not matched to a gene: 9. The CDR3 spans 16 residues. This entry comes from a study of blood T cell repertoires in COVID-19. The method was immunoSEQ multiplex PCR; TCRdb's version includes in-frame clones alone and lacks a portion of them. The sample yields more than 85,000 clones, 75% to 90% seen once. The specimen sequenced was peripheral blood. The rearrangement uses TRBV7-2 and TRBJ2-7; TRBD2 agrees at 9 bases. This TCR was sampled from a woman between 50 and 59 years old with COVID-19, enrolled during active disease. The CDR3 loop is CASSLVLRGGLHEQYF. For the CDR3, the DNA is TGTGCCAGCAGCTTAGTTTTGCGGGGGGGCCTCCACGAGCAGTACTTC.